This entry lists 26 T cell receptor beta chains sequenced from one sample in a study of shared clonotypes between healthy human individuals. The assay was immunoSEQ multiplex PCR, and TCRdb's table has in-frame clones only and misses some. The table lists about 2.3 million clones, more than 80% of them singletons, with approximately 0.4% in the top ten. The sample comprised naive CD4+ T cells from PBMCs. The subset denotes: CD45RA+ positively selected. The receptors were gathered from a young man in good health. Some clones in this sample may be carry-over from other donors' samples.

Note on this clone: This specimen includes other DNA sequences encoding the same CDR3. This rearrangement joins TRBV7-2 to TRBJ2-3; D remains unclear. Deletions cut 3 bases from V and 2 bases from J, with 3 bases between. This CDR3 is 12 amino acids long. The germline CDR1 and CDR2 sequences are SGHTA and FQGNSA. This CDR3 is CASSFFTDTQYF. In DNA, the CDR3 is TGTGCCAGCAGCTTTTTCACAGATACGCAGTATTTT.

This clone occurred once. The CDR3 spells CASSSTGTSGKWGQFF. DNA of the CDR3: TGTGCCAGCAGTTCAACCGGGACTAGCGGGAAGTGGGGGCAGTTCTTC. The chain has TRBV28 and TRBJ2-1; TRBD2 aligns across 13 bases. Germline V gene sequence: CDR1 MDHEN, CDR2 SYDVKM. This CDR3 spans 16 amino acids. J was trimmed by 12 bases and V by 4 bases; bases with no gene match: 12.

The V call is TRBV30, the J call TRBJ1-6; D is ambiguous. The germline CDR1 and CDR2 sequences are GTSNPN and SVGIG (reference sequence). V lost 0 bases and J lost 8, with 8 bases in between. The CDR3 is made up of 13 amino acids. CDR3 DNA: TGTGCCTGGAGTGTAACCTCAGATTCACCCCTCCACTTT. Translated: CAWSVTSDSPLHF.

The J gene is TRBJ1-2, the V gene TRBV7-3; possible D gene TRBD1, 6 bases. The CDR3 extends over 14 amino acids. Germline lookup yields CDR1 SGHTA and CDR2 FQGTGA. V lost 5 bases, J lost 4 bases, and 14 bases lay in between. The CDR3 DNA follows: TGTGCCAGCAGCCCGAGTGGGGACACCTATGGCTACACCTTC. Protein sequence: CASSPSGDTYGYTF.

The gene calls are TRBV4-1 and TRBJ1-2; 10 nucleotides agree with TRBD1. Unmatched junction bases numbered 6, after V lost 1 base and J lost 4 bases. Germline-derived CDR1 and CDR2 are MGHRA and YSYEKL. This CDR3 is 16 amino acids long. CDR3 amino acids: CASSQGQGARGYGYTF. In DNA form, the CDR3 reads TGCGCCAGCAGCCAAGGACAGGGGGCTCGAGGCTATGGCTACACCTTC.

The CDR3 loop reads CASSARVTSVQYF. The CDR3 nucleotides are TGTGCCAGCAGCGCCCGCGTGACTAGCGTACAGTACTTC. The chain links TRBV7-2 to TRBJ2-5; 8 bases are shared with TRBD2. With 5 bases clipped from V and 11 bases from J, the junction kept 10 bases outside the gene matches. Germline lookup yields CDR1 SGHTA and CDR2 FQGNSA. The CDR3 extends over 13 amino acids.

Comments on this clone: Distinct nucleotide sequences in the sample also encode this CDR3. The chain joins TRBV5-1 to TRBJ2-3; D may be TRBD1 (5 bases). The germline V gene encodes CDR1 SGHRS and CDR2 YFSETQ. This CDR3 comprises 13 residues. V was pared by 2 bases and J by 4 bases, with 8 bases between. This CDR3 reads CASSFEGADTQYF. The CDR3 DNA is TGCGCCAGCAGCTTCGAAGGGGCAGATACGCAGTATTTT.

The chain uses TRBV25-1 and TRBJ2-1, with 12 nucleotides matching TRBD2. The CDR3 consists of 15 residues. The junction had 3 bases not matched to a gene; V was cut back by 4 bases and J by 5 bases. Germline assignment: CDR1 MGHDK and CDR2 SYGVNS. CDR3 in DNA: TGTGCCAGCAGTGCCCTAGCGGGAGGGCACAATGAGCAGTTCTTC. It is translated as CASSALAGGHNEQFF.

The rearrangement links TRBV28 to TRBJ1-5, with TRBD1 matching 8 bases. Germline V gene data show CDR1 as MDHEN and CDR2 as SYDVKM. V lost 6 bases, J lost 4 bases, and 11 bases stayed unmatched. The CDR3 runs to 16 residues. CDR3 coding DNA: TGTGCCAGCAGCCAGTCAGAGACAGGGGAGAATCAGCCCCAGCATTTT. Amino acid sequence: CASSQSETGENQPQHF.

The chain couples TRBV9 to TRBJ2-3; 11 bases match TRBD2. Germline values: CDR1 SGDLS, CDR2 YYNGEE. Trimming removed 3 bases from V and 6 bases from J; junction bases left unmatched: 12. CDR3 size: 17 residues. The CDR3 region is CASSGGLAALIVDTQYF. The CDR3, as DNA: TGTGCCAGCAGCGGGGGACTAGCGGCCCTGATCGTTGATACGCAGTATTTT.

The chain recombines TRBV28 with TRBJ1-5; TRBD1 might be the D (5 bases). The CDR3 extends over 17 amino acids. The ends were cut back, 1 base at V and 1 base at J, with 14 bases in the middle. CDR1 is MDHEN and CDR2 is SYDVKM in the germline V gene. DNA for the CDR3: TGTGCCAGCAGTTTATTTAGGTCACAGGTGAGCAATCAGCCCCAGCATTTT. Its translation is CASSLFRSQVSNQPQHF.

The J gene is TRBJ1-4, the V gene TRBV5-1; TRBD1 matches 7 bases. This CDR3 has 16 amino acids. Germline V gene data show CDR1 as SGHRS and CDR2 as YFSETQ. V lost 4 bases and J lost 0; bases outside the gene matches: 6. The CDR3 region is CASSLTGDATNEKLFF. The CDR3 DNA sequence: TGCGCCAGCAGCCTCACAGGGGATGCAACTAATGAAAAACTGTTTTTT.

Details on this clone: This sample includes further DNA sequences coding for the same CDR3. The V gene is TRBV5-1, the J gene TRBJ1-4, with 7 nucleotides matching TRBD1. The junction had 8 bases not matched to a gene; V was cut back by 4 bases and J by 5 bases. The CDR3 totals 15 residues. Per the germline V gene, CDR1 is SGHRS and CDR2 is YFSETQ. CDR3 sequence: CASSSGQVLNEKLFF. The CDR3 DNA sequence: TGCGCCAGCAGCAGCGGACAGGTCCTAAATGAAAAACTGTTTTTT. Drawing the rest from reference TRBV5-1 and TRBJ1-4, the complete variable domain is KAGVTQTPRYLIKTRGQQVTLSCSPISGHRSVSWYQQTPGQGLQFLFEYFSETQRNKGNFPGRFSGRQFSNSRSEMNVSTLELGDSALYLCASSSGQVLNEKLFFGSGTQLSVL.

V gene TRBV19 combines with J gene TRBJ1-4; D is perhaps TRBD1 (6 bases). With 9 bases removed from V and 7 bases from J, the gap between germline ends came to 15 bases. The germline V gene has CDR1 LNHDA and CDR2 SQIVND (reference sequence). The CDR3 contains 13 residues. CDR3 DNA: TGTGCCAGCCTCGAAAACAGGGCTGAAAAACTGTTTTTT. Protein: CASLENRAEKLFF.

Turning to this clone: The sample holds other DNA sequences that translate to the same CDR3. CDR3 sequence reads: CASSGPETQYF. In DNA, the CDR3 is TGTGCCAGCAGTGGCCCGGAGACCCAGTACTTC. J is TRBJ2-5 and V is TRBV6-6; D uncertain. Germline CDR1 MNHNY, CDR2 SVGAGI (reference sequence). The CDR3 is made up of 11 amino acids. Between the trimmed V and J ends, which lost 5 bases and 5 bases, there was a span of 6 bases.

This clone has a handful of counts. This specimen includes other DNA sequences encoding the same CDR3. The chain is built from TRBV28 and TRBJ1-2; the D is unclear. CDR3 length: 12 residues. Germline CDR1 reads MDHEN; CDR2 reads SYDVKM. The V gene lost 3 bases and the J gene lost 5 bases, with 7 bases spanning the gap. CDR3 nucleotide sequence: TGTGCCAGCAGTTTGGTCGATTATGGCTACACCTTC. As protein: CASSLVDYGYTF.

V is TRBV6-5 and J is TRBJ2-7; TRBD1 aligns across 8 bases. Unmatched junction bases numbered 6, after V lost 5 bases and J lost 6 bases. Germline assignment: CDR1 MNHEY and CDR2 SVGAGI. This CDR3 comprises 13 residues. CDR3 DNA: TGTGCCAGCAGTCGACAGGGGAGAGCCGAGCAGTACTTC. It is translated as CASSRQGRAEQYF.

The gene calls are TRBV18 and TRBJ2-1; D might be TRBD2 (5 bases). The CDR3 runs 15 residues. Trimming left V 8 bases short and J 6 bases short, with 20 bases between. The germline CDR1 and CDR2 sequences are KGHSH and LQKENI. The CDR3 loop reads CASHPGVASGNEQFF. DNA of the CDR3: TGTGCCAGCCATCCCGGGGTAGCTTCGGGCAATGAGCAGTTCTTC.

CDR3 amino acids: CSVVGQREYSEQFF. The CDR3 DNA reads as TGCAGCGTTGTCGGTCAGCGGGAGTATAGTGAGCAGTTCTTC. The chain uses TRBV29-1 and TRBJ2-1; 8 bases are a match to TRBD2. V shed 4 bases, J shed 9 bases, and the junction held 11 bases outside the gene matches. Germline CDR1 and CDR2: SQVTM and ANQGSEA. The CDR3 runs to 14 residues.

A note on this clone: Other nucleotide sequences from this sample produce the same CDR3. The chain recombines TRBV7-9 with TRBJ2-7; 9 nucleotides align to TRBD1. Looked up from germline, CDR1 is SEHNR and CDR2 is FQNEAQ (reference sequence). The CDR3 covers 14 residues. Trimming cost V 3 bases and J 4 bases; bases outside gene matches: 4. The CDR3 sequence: CASSLGTGNYEQYF. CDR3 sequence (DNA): TGTGCCAGCAGCTTGGGGACAGGGAATTACGAGCAGTACTTC.

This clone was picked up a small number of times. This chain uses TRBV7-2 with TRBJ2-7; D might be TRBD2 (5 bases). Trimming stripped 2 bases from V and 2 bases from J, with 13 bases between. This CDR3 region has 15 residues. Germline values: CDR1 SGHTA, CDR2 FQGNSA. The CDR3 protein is CASSLFPGIPYEQYF. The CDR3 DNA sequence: TGTGCCAGCAGCTTATTTCCCGGGATCCCCTACGAGCAGTACTTC.

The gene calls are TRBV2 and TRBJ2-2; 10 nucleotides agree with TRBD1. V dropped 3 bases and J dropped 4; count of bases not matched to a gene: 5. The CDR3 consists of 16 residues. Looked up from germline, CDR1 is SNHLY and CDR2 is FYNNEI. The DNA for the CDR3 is TGTGCCAGCAGTGACCGGACAGGGGGAATCACCGGGGAGCTGTTTTTT. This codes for CASSDRTGGITGELFF.

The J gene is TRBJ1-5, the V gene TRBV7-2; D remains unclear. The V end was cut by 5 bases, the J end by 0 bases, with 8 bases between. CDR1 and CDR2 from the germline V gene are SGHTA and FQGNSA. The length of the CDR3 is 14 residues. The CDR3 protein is CASSVDYSNQPQHF. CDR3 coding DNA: TGTGCCAGCAGCGTAGATTATAGCAATCAGCCCCAGCATTTT.

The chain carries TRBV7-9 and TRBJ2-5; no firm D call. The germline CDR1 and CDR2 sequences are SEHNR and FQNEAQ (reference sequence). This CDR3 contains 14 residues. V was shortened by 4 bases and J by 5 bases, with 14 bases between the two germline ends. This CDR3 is CASSSGPPAETQYF. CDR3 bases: TGTGCCAGCAGCTCGGGTCCCCCCGCGGAGACCCAGTACTTC.

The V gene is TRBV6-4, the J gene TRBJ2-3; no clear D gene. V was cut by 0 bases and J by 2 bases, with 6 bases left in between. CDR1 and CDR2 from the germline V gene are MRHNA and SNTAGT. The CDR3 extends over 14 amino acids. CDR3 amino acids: CASSDSRLTDTQYF. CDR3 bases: TGTGCCAGCAGTGACTCTAGGCTCACAGATACGCAGTATTTT.

The CDR3 DNA reads as TGCAGCGTTGTTGACGGTCAAGAGACCCAGTACTTC. This codes for CSVVDGQETQYF. The chain joins TRBV29-1 to TRBJ2-5; no definite D call. The CDR3 totals 12 residues. The ends were cut back, 4 bases at V and 2 bases at J, with 8 bases in the middle. Germline V gives CDR1 SQVTM, CDR2 ANQGSEA. The whole variable domain, remainder taken from reference TRBV29-1 and TRBJ2-5, is SAVISQKPSRDICQRGTSLTIQCQVDSQVTMMFWYRQQPGQSLTLIATANQGSEATYESGFVIDKFPISRPNLTFSTLTVSNMSPEDSSIYLCSVVDGQETQYFGPGTRLLVL.